The 13 T cell receptor beta chains in this list originate from one sample, sequenced in a study of shared clonotypes between healthy human individuals. Using immunoSEQ multiplex PCR, the repertoire was profiled, and TCRdb retains in-frame clones only, with some absent. Of under 350,000 clones listed, roughly 91% are singletons. Material: memory CD8+ T cells sorted from blood. Subset specified: CD45RO+ cells pooled with CCR7-negative TemRA cells. These receptors originate from a man aged 18 to 29 in good health.

This chain joins TRBV27 and TRBJ2-7; 9 bases align to TRBD1. Germline V lookup: CDR1 MNHEY, CDR2 SMNVEV (reference sequence). This CDR3 comprises 15 residues. The trim removed 2 bases at V and 6 bases at J, leaving 8 bases unmatched. Here the CDR3 DNA reads TGTGCCAGCAGTTTAGTCGGGACAGGGTCTCTCGAGCAGTACTTC. Translation: CASSLVGTGSLEQYF.

A word on this clone: The junction departs from germline at one end; a sequencing error may be responsible. The chain combines TRBV11-2 with TRBJ2-7, with D perhaps matching TRBD1 or TRBD2 (5 bases each). The CDR3 totals 15 residues. Germline V CDR1 and CDR2: SGHAT, FQNNGV. The CDR3 is CASTLGAGSPYGQYF. CDR3 coding DNA: TGTGCCAGCACTCTAGGGGCGGGCAGCCCCTACGGGCAGTACTTC.

This sequence joins TRBV7-6 and TRBJ2-7; maybe TRBD1 (5 bases). V dropped 2 bases and J dropped 3 bases, with 14 bases sitting between them. From germline, CDR1 is SGHVS and CDR2 FNYEAQ. The CDR3 consists of 15 residues. The CDR3: CASSLTPTQGYEQYF. As DNA, the CDR3 is TGTGCCAGCAGCTTAACTCCGACCCAGGGCTACGAGCAGTACTTC.

The chain carries TRBV7-3 and TRBJ2-7; TRBD1 is a possible D gene (6 bases). The germline V and J ends were trimmed by 0 bases and 4 bases, with 7 bases remaining between them. Looked up from germline, CDR1 is SGHTA and CDR2 is FQGTGA. The CDR3 extends over 13 amino acids. CDR3 sequence reads: CASSLTQGYEQYF. The CDR3 bases are TGTGCCAGCAGCTTAACCCAGGGGTACGAGCAGTACTTC.

The chain recombines TRBV4-2 with TRBJ2-7; D is tentatively TRBD1 or TRBD2 (5 bases each). CDR1 and CDR2 from the germline V gene are LGHNA and YNFKEQ. The CDR3 is made up of 13 amino acids. Between the trimmed V and J ends, which lost 3 bases and 1 base, there was a span of 7 bases. The CDR3 region is CASSHGASYEQYF. The CDR3 DNA reads TGTGCCAGCAGCCACGGGGCTTCCTACGAGCAGTACTTC.

The V and J genes are TRBV25-1 and TRBJ2-1; TRBD2 matches at 8 bases. This CDR3 has 14 residues. Germline V lookup: CDR1 MGHDK, CDR2 SYGVNS. Trimming cost V 2 bases and J 4 bases; bases outside gene matches: 1. In nucleotides, the CDR3 is TGTGCCAGCAGTGAAAGCGGGGGTTACAATGAGCAGTTCTTC. Its translation: CASSESGGYNEQFF.

The chain combines TRBV9 with TRBJ2-1; no definite D call. The germline V gene has CDR1 SGDLS and CDR2 YYNGEE. The CDR3 has 15 amino acids. Between the trimmed V and J ends, which lost 0 bases and 8 bases, there was a span of 15 bases. CDR3 loop: CASSVEIALIDEQFF. In DNA, the CDR3 is TGTGCCAGCAGCGTAGAAATAGCCCTTATAGATGAGCAGTTCTTC. Variable domain in full (rest from reference TRBV9 and TRBJ2-1): DSGVTQTPKHLITATGQRVTLRCSPRSGDLSVYWYQQSLDQGLQFLIQYYNGEERAKGNILERFSAQQFPDLHSELNLSSLELGDSALYFCASSVEIALIDEQFFGPGTRLTVL.

The CDR3 DNA reads as TGTGCCAGCAGCGGGACACTCCTCGCTGAAGCTTTCTTT. Translation: CASSGTLLAEAFF. V usage is TRBV5-6 and J usage is TRBJ1-1; D perhaps matches TRBD1 (6 bases). The ends were cut back, 4 bases at V and 6 bases at J, with 13 bases in the middle. Germline-derived CDR1 and CDR2 are SGHDT and YYEEEE. The CDR3 consists of 13 residues. The full variable domain, its missing parts supplied by reference TRBV5-6 and TRBJ1-1, is DAGVTQSPTHLIKTRGQQVTLRCSPKSGHDTVSWYQQALGQGPQFIFQYYEEEERQRGNFPDRFSGHQFPNYSSELNVNALLLGDSALYLCASSGTLLAEAFFGQGTRLTVV.

The chain has TRBV13 and TRBJ1-1, with 8 nucleotides matching TRBD1. V shed 2 bases and J 4 bases; nucleotides not matched to a gene: 6. CDR1 and CDR2 (germline): PRHDT, FYEKMQ (reference sequence). The CDR3 spans 15 residues. The CDR3 DNA is TGTGCCAGCAGCTTATCCCGGGACAGGTCCACTGAAGCTTTCTTT. This encodes CASSLSRDRSTEAFF.

J is TRBJ1-2 and V is TRBV6-5; 9 bases agree with TRBD1. Germline assignment: CDR1 MNHEY and CDR2 SVGAGI. CDR3 size: 12 residues. Losses at the gene ends were 11 bases for V and 6 bases for J; bases not matched to a gene: 7. Here the CDR3 reads CAVQQGADGYTF. The CDR3 DNA sequence: TGTGCCGTCCAACAGGGGGCGGATGGCTACACCTTC.

The V gene is TRBV7-9, the J gene TRBJ1-1; the D is unclear. CDR1 and CDR2 (germline): SEHNR, FQNEAQ (reference sequence). The CDR3 loop spans 13 amino acids. V gave up 5 bases and J gave up 1 base, with 8 bases separating them. CDR3 in DNA: TGTGCCAGCAGCAGGAGGCGGAACACTGAAGCTTTCTTT. It specifies CASSRRRNTEAFF.

This chain uses TRBV5-4 with TRBJ1-2; TRBD1 aligns across 8 bases. Germline CDR1 reads SGHNT; CDR2 reads YYREEE (reference sequence). The ends lost 4 bases at V and 7 bases at J; junction bases unmatched: 6. This CDR3 is 13 amino acids long. The CDR3 DNA is TGTGCCAGCAGCCAGGGACAGGCTTTTGGCTACACCTTC. Translation gives CASSQGQAFGYTF. The full variable domain, its missing parts supplied by reference TRBV5-4 and TRBJ1-2, is ETGVTQSPTHLIKTRGQQVTLRCSSQSGHNTVSWYQQALGQGPQFIFQYYREEENGRGNFPPRFSGLQFPNYSSELNVNALELDDSALYLCASSQGQAFGYTFGSGTRLTVV.

This chain joins TRBV4-3 and TRBJ2-1, with 9 nucleotides matching TRBD2. There are 18 residues in the CDR3. V shed 0 bases and J 0 bases; nucleotides not matched to a gene: 6. Germline V gives CDR1 LGHNA, CDR2 YSLEER. CDR3 sequence reads: CASSQETRGRASYNEQFF. CDR3 bases: TGCGCCAGCAGCCAAGAAACCCGCGGGAGGGCCTCCTACAATGAGCAGTTCTTC.